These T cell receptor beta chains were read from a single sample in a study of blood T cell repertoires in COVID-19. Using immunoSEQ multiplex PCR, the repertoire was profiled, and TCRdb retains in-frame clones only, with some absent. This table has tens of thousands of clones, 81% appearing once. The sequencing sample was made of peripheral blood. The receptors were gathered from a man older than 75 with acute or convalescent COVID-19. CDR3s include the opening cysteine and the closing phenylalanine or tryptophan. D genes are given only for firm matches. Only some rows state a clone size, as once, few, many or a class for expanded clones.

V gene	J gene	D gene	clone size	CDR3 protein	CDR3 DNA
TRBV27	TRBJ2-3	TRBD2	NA	CASSLRTSGSGLEDTQYF	TGTGCCAGCAGTCTCCGGACTAGCGGGAGTGGCTTAGAGGATACGCAGTATTTT
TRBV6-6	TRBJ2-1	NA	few	CASSSSLVSSYNEQFF	NA
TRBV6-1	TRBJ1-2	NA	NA	CASSDPGSNYGYTF	TGTGCCAGCAGTGATCCGGGGTCTAACTATGGCTACACCTTC
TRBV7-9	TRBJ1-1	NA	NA	CASSVLMNTEAFF	TGTGCCAGCAGCGTTTTAATGAACACTGAAGCTTTCTTT
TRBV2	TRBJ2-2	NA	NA	CASSEGPTPGTGELFF	TGTGCCAGCAGTGAAGGGCCCACCCCGGGGACCGGGGAGCTGTTTTTT
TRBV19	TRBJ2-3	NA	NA	CASSLSRGNTQYF	TGTGCCAGTAGTCTCTCCCGGGGAAATACGCAGTATTTT
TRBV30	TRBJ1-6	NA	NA	CAWSVRGQYNSPLHF	TGTGCCTGGAGTGTACGGGGACAATATAATTCACCCCTCCACTTT
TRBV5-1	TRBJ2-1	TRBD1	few	CASILGTGGTDEQFF	TGCGCCAGCATCCTCGGGACAGGGGGCACGGATGAGCAGTTCTTC
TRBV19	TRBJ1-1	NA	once	CASSGITGLLNTEAFF	TGTGCCAGTAGTGGAATAACAGGGTTATTGAACACTGAAGCTTTCTTT
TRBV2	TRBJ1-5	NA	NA	CASGGTDYFSPQHF	TGTGCCAGTGGGGGGACCGACTATTTTTCGCCCCAGCATTTT
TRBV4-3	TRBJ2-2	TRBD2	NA	CASSTLAGGPGELFF	TGCGCCAGCAGCACCCTCGCGGGAGGGCCCGGGGAGCTGTTTTTT
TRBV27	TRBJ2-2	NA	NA	CASSRDYTGELFF	TGTGCCAGCAGCCGGGACTACACCGGGGAGCTGTTTTTT
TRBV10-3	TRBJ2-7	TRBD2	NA	CATGTSESYEQYF	TGTGCCACCGGGACTAGCGAATCCTACGAGCAGTACTTC
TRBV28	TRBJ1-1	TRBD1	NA	CASSPSQGAYTEAFF	TGTGCCAGCAGTCCTTCACAGGGGGCCTACACTGAAGCTTTCTTT
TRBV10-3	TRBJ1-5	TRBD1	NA	CAISDLDRGRGQPQHF	TGTGCCATCAGTGATTTAGACAGGGGGCGCGGTCAGCCCCAGCATTTT
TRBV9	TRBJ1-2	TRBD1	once	CASSGGGLDYGYTF	TGTGCCAGCAGCGGAGGGGGCTTGGACTATGGCTACACCTTC
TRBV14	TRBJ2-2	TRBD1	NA	CASSQQPTGAPTGELFF	TGTGCCAGCAGCCAACAACCGACAGGGGCACCCACCGGGGAGCTGTTTTTT
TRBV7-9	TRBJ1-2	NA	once	CASSSGLPRNANYGYTF	TGTGCCAGCAGCTCGGGGTTACCGCGGAATGCTAACTATGGCTACACCTTC
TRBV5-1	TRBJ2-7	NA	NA	CASSLGQILYEQYF	TGCGCCAGCAGCTTGGGACAGATTCTATACGAGCAGTACTTC
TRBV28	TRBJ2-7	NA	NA	CASSLRYEQYF	TGTGCCAGCAGTTTACGGTACGAGCAGTACTTC
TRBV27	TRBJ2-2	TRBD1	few	CASRLNPGQADTGELFF	TGTGCCAGCAGACTAAATCCGGGACAGGCGGACACCGGGGAGCTGTTTTTT
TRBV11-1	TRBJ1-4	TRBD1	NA	CASSSTGTGNEKLFF	TGTGCCAGCAGCTCAACCGGGACAGGGAATGAAAAACTGTTTTTT
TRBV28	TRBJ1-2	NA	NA	CASSPLEGYGYTF	TGTGCCAGCAGTCCCCTCGAGGGCTATGGCTACACCTTC
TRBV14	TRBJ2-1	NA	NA	CASSQPGGTSRNEQFF	TGTGCCAGCAGCCAACCAGGGGGGACTAGTCGAAATGAGCAGTTCTTC
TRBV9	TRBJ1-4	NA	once	CASSVGVSEDEKLFF	TGTGCCAGCAGCGTAGGGGTGAGCGAGGATGAAAAACTGTTTTTT
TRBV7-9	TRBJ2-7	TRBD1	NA	CASSPGGTGAWEQYF	TGTGCCAGCAGCCCAGGGGGGACAGGGGCGTGGGAGCAGTACTTC
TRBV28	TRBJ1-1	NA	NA	CASSHSGVLNTEAFF	TGTGCCAGCAGTCACTCAGGGGTTTTGAACACTGAAGCTTTCTTT
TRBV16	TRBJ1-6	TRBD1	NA	CASSQSGQGDSPLHF	TGTGCCAGCAGCCAATCGGGACAGGGGGATTCACCCCTCCACTTT
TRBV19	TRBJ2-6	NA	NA	CASSIPGGSGANVLTF	TGTGCCAGTAGTATCCCCGGCGGGTCTGGGGCCAACGTCCTGACTTTC
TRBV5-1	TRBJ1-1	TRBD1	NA	CASSLRQGGGAFF	TGCGCCAGCAGCCTGCGACAGGGTGGCGGAGCTTTCTTT
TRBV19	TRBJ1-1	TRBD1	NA	CASRHRGENTEAFF	TGTGCCAGTAGGCACAGGGGTGAAAACACTGAAGCTTTCTTT
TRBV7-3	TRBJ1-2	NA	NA	CASSLENSPNYGYTF	TGTGCCAGCAGCTTAGAAAACAGCCCTAACTATGGCTACACCTTC
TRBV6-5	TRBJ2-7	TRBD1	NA	CASSIQGGTYEQYF	TGTGCCAGCAGTATACAGGGGGGAACCTACGAGCAGTACTTC
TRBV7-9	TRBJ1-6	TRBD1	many	CASSLPRQGAYSPLHF	TGTGCCAGCAGTTTACCCCGACAGGGGGCTTATTCACCCCTCCACTTT
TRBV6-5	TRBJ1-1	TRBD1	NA	CASRMDRESTEAFF	TGTGCCAGCCGCATGGACAGGGAGTCCACTGAAGCTTTCTTT
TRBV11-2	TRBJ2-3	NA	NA	CASSQGGADTQYF	TGTGCCAGCAGCCAGGGGGGAGCAGATACGCAGTATTTT
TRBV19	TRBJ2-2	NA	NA	CASSTAGVNTGELFF	TGTGCCAGTAGTACAGCAGGGGTGAACACCGGGGAGCTGTTTTTT
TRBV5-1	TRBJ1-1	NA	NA	CASSLERGNTEAFF	TGCGCCAGCAGCTTGGAACGGGGGAACACTGAAGCTTTCTTT
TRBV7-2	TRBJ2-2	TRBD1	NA	CASSFDRGGGELFF	TGTGCCAGCAGCTTCGACAGGGGAGGAGGGGAGCTGTTTTTT
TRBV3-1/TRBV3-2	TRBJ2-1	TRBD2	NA	CASRKTSGSDEQFF	TGTGCCAGCAGAAAGACTAGCGGGAGCGATGAGCAGTTCTTC
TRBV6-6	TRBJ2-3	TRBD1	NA	CASRGTGGEDTQYF	TGTGCCAGCAGGGGGACAGGGGGCGAAGATACGCAGTATTTT
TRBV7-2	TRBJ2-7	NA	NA	CASSSPPLSEQYF	TGTGCCAGCAGCTCTCCGCCCCTATCCGAGCAGTACTTC